These T cell receptor beta chains were read from a single sample in a study of T cells after yellow fever vaccination. TCRdb independently ran MiXCR on the 5' RACE reads; one entry per CDR3 protein. The profile shows approximately 120,000 distinct CDR3 sequences, about 15% of them singletons. Material: CD8+ T cells sorted from PBMCs, obtained 5 days after the yellow fever booster vaccination. The receptors here all came from a young man who received the YFV17D yellow fever vaccine. The CDR3 runs from the conserved cysteine through the conserved F or W. A D gene is named only where the DNA matches it firmly.

V	D	CDR3
TRBV3-1	TRBD2	CASSSRRATSGFSYEQYF
TRBV4-1	TRBD1	CASSQATGYNSPLHF
TRBV5-1	-	CASTWTLTTGELFF
TRBV29-1	-	CSVQSGYGYTF
TRBV5-1	-	CASSSTLHSYNEQFF
TRBV12-5	TRBD2	CASGLVLAGVTDTQYF
TRBV5-8	TRBD2	CASSSQTSGYTDTQYF
TRBV4-1	TRBD2	CASSRQIGTSGGYEQYF
TRBV5-1	TRBD1	CASSLGWTGVNYGYTF
TRBV7-9	TRBD1	CASSGTGLRGTEAFF
TRBV7-8	-	CASSLLFSYEQYF
TRBV20-1	-	CSARADGVYNEQFF
TRBV4-1	TRBD2	CASSQVTSGPYF
TRBV12-5	-	CASGSRGGNTIYF
TRBV5-1	-	CASSSYRLSYEQYF
TRBV19	TRBD2	CASSTQAGWDEQFF
TRBV3-1	-	CASSPIIGRGPTPNTEAFF
TRBV6-2/TRBV6-3	-	CASRGSWEVSPLHF
TRBV6-5	TRBD1	CASSPRSTGSEAFF
TRBV6-1	-	CASSELLSYNEQFF
TRBV6-6	-	CASSYLGRETQYF